One and the same sample provided the 25 T cell receptor beta chains below, sequenced in a study of cytomegalovirus exposure and HLA in healthy donors. Clones were sequenced by immunoSEQ multiplex PCR, and TCRdb holds only the in-frame ones, with some missing. The table shows roughly 45,000 clones, with 94% occurring only once. Sequencing input: PBMCs. Receptors originate from a woman aged 18-30 years in good health and CMV-seropositive.

This rearrangement joins TRBV12-5 to TRBJ2-1; 13 bases are a match to TRBD2. CDR3 length: 15 residues. J lost 10 bases, V lost 3 bases, and 6 bases had no gene match. The germline V gene has CDR1 LGHNT and CDR2 FRNRAP. CDR3 loop: CASGLLAGGPGEQFF. For the CDR3, the DNA is TGTGCTAGTGGTTTACTAGCGGGAGGGCCAGGGGAGCAGTTCTTC.

The chain recombines TRBV6-1 with TRBJ2-7; D is perhaps TRBD2 (5 bases). With 2 bases removed from V and 0 bases from J, the gap between germline ends came to 11 bases. This CDR3 region has 15 residues. The V gene's germline CDR1 is MNHNS and CDR2 SASEGT. The CDR3 DNA is TGTGCCAGCAGTGAACGGGCAGAGGGCTCCTACGAGCAGTACTTC. Translation gives CASSERAEGSYEQYF.

This clone was observed once. The V and J genes are TRBV6-1 and TRBJ2-1, with 11 nucleotides matching TRBD2. After removal of 3 bases from V and 5 bases from J, the junction contained 3 bases not matched to a gene. Looked up from germline, CDR1 is MNHNS and CDR2 is SASEGT. CDR3 length: 15 amino acids. CDR3 region: CASSETSGDHNEQFF. The CDR3 nucleotides are TGTGCCAGCAGTGAGACTAGCGGGGACCACAATGAGCAGTTCTTC.

The V gene is TRBV5-8, the J gene TRBJ2-5; D is undetermined. In germline, CDR1 is SGHTS, CDR2 YDEGEE. Trimming shortened V by 0 bases and J by 4 bases, and 19 bases separated the two germline ends. The CDR3 loop spans 17 amino acids. Here the CDR3 DNA reads TGTGCCAGCAGCTTGGTTTTCAGGCACAAACTTGTAGAGACCCAGTACTTC. It is translated as CASSLVFRHKLVETQYF. Full variable domain (outside the CDR3, taken from reference TRBV5-8 and TRBJ2-5): EAGVTQSPTHLIKTRGQQATLRCSPISGHTSVYWYQQALGLGLQFLLWYDEGEERNRGNFPPRFSGRQFPNYSSELNVNALELEDSALYLCASSLVFRHKLVETQYFGPGTRLLVL.

V gene TRBV7-9 combines with J gene TRBJ2-1; TRBD2 matches 16 bases. Germline CDR1 is SEHNR and CDR2 is FQNEAQ (reference sequence). The CDR3 loop spans 18 amino acids. V was pared by 1 base and J by 6 bases, with 6 bases of the junction left unmatched. The CDR3 region has the DNA TGTGCCAGCAGCTTAGTCGGGACTAGCGGGAGGGCTGTCAATGAGCAGTTCTTC. Translation: CASSLVGTSGRAVNEQFF.

The chain uses TRBV7-9 and TRBJ2-7; 12 bases are shared with TRBD2. CDR3 length equals 16 residues. Germline V gene lookup returns CDR1 SEHNR and CDR2 FQNEAQ (reference sequence). J was trimmed by 5 bases and V by 4 bases; bases with no gene match: 9. The CDR3 reads CASSSRTSGIVNEQYF. The CDR3 coding sequence is TGTGCCAGCAGCTCGAGGACTAGCGGGATAGTCAACGAGCAGTACTTC.

This chain uses TRBV19 with TRBJ2-7, with TRBD2 matching 7 bases. CDR3 length: 14 residues. V lost 6 bases to trimming and J lost 0 bases; unmatched junction nucleotides: 5. Per germline, CDR1 LNHDA and CDR2 SQIVND (reference sequence). CDR3 DNA: TGTGCCAGTAGAGCTAGCGGTGGCTCCTACGAGCAGTACTTC. Protein product: CASRASGGSYEQYF.

Here the CDR3 reads CASSETGDHAFF. The DNA of the CDR3 is TGTGCCAGCAGTGAGACAGGGGATCATGCTTTCTTT. V gene TRBV6-5 combines with J gene TRBJ1-1; 8 bases match TRBD1. CDR3 length: 12 amino acids. Germline values: CDR1 MNHEY, CDR2 SVGAGI. The trim removed 5 bases at V and 11 bases at J, leaving 7 bases unmatched.

The chain combines TRBV13 with TRBJ2-1; D is unclear. Germline V gene lookup returns CDR1 PRHDT and CDR2 FYEKMQ (reference sequence). V gave up 0 bases and J gave up 7 bases, with 7 bases separating them. The CDR3 extends over 13 amino acids. CDR3 amino acids: CASSLGASNEQFF. In nucleotides, the CDR3 is TGTGCCAGCAGCTTAGGGGCTAGTAATGAGCAGTTCTTC.

The chain uses TRBV11-3 and TRBJ1-2; D possibly corresponds to TRBD1 (5 bases). Trimming took 0 bases from V and 8 from J, leaving 13 bases between them. From germline, CDR1 is SGHNT and CDR2 YENEEA. This CDR3 is 14 amino acids long. The CDR3 is CASSLDDGHRGYTF. CDR3 bases: TGTGCCAGCAGCTTAGATGACGGACACAGAGGCTACACCTTC.

The genes are TRBV5-1 and TRBJ2-7, with D possibly TRBD2 on 6 matching bases. The length of the CDR3 is 17 residues. Per the germline V gene, CDR1 is SGHRS and CDR2 is YFSETQ. V was shortened by 5 bases and J by 0 bases, with 21 bases between the two germline ends. CDR3 bases: TGCGCCAGCAGTCGCCGGGACTCAGGTTCGAGCTCCTACGAGCAGTACTTC. This translates into CASSRRDSGSSSYEQYF.

The chain links TRBV29-1 to TRBJ1-1; weak D call: TRBD1 (5 bases). Deletions cut 3 bases from V and 1 base from J, with 9 bases between. CDR3 length equals 13 residues. CDR1 and CDR2 (germline): SQVTM, ANQGSEA. This CDR3 reads CSVEATGNTEAFF. The CDR3 DNA reads as TGCAGCGTTGAGGCCACAGGGAACACTGAAGCTTTCTTT.

This chain connects TRBV28 to TRBJ2-3; 8 nucleotides match TRBD1. The CDR3 has 14 residues. Germline V CDR1 and CDR2: MDHEN, SYDVKM. V trimming: 8 bases; J trimming: 0 bases; junction bases outside the gene matches: 4. The CDR3 DNA follows: TGTGCCAGCGGGGACAGGACCAGCACAGATACGCAGTATTTT. Residues: CASGDRTSTDTQYF.

This chain connects TRBV4-1 to TRBJ1-1; 12 nucleotides line up with TRBD1. The junction had 10 bases not matched to a gene; V was cut back by 5 bases and J by 3 bases. This CDR3 is built from 17 residues. Germline V gene lookup returns CDR1 MGHRA and CDR2 YSYEKL. CDR3 amino acids: CASSYRDRGQMDTEAFF. The CDR3 DNA is TGCGCCAGCAGCTACCGGGACAGGGGGCAGATGGACACTGAAGCTTTCTTT.

The rearrangement joins TRBV5-8 to TRBJ1-5; tentatively, D is TRBD1 (5 bases). Trimming removed 1 base at V and 6 bases at J, with 14 bases between. CDR3 length: 15 amino acids. The germline gives CDR1 SGHTS, CDR2 YDEGEE. In nucleotides, the CDR3 is TGTGCCAGCAGCTTGAACTCTCAGGGAAGTCAGCCCCAGCATTTT. Its translation is CASSLNSQGSQPQHF.

The J gene is TRBJ2-1, the V gene TRBV2; TRBD2 agrees at 11 bases. The germline CDR1 and CDR2 sequences are SNHLY and FYNNEI. V lost 3 bases and J lost 8; bases outside the gene matches: 3. This CDR3 has 14 residues. The DNA for the CDR3 is TGTGCCAGCAGTGATCGTAGCGGGAGGGATGAGCAGTTCTTC. Translated: CASSDRSGRDEQFF.

This clone was picked up a small number of times. The rearrangement joins TRBV30 to TRBJ1-5, with a weak D call TRBD1 (6 bases). The CDR3 length is 15 residues. With 0 bases removed from V and 4 bases from J, the gap between germline ends came to 13 bases. Germline CDR1 GTSNPN, CDR2 SVGIG (reference sequence). The CDR3 is CAWSVQQGGNQPQHF. The CDR3 nucleotides are TGTGCCTGGAGTGTACAACAGGGTGGGAATCAGCCCCAGCATTTT.

The chain employs TRBV4-1 and TRBJ2-1; no clear D. The CDR3 is 13 residues long. Trimming removed 3 bases from V and 6 bases from J, with 9 bases in between. CDR1 and CDR2 (germline): MGHRA, YSYEKL. The CDR3 sequence: CASSQENPNEQFF. The CDR3, as DNA: TGCGCCAGCAGCCAGGAGAACCCCAATGAGCAGTTCTTC.

J is TRBJ2-7 and V is TRBV9; D is possibly TRBD1 (7 bases). With 2 bases removed from V and 1 base from J, the gap between germline ends came to 16 bases. From germline, CDR1 is SGDLS and CDR2 YYNGEE. The CDR3 extends over 16 amino acids. CDR3 amino acids: CASSVKGGTESYEQYF. CDR3 in DNA: TGTGCCAGCAGCGTCAAAGGGGGGACAGAGTCCTACGAGCAGTACTTC.

The V and J genes are TRBV29-1 and TRBJ1-1; 8 bases are a match to TRBD1. The CDR3 has 12 residues. Trimming took 3 bases from V and 6 from J; bases not matched to a gene: 3. Germline loops: CDR1 SQVTM, CDR2 ANQGSEA. CDR3 loop: CSVEDRAPEAFF. CDR3 nucleotide sequence: TGCAGCGTTGAGGACAGGGCCCCTGAAGCTTTCTTT.

The rearrangement links TRBV12-5 to TRBJ2-5; the D gene is possibly TRBD1 (6 bases). The CDR3 is 17 residues long. V was shortened by 3 bases and J by 3 bases, with 20 bases between the two germline ends. CDR1 and CDR2 (germline): LGHNT, FRNRAP. CDR3 DNA: TGTGCTAGTGGTTTTCAGGACCCGGTCAGGGGAAAAGAGACCCAGTACTTC. This codes for CASGFQDPVRGKETQYF.

The chain links TRBV4-1 to TRBJ1-4, with D tentatively TRBD1 (5 bases). Trimming left V 1 base short and J 5 bases short, with 14 bases between. The length of the CDR3 is 16 residues. Germline V CDR1 and CDR2: MGHRA, YSYEKL. The CDR3 DNA reads as TGCGCCAGCAGCCAAGTTGTACAGGAAAGGAATGAAAAACTGTTTTTT. Its translation: CASSQVVQERNEKLFF.

CDR3 sequence: CASSAGVQGSAEKLFF. DNA for the CDR3: TGCGCCAGCAGCGCTGGGGTTCAGGGGTCGGCTGAAAAACTGTTTTTT. This chain links TRBV5-1 with TRBJ1-4; possibly TRBD1 for D (6 bases). The CDR3 totals 16 residues. Germline values: CDR1 SGHRS, CDR2 YFSETQ. Trimming cost V 4 bases and J 7 bases, with 20 bases left between them.

The rearrangement links TRBV21-1 to TRBJ2-4; the table calls TRBD1, which could not be checked here. TRBV21-1 is described as a pseudogene. CDR3 size: 21 residues. Here the CDR3 reads CASSIPGQGAPRRGTMDIQYF. DNA for the CDR3: TGTGCCAGCAGCATCCCGGGACAGGGGGCGCCTAGAAGGGGCACCATGGACATTCAGTACTTC.

This chain joins TRBV25-1 and TRBJ2-7; a possible D gene is TRBD2 (6 bases). With 7 bases removed from V and 2 bases from J, the gap between germline ends came to 9 bases. Germline V gene data show CDR1 as MGHDK and CDR2 as SYGVNS. The CDR3 is 12 residues long. The CDR3 sequence is CASTGGAYEQYF. CDR3 bases: TGTGCCAGCACAGGCGGGGCCTACGAGCAGTACTTC.